This T cell receptor (beta chain) comes out of a study of shared clonotypes between healthy human individuals. Study-wide background: Researchers assigned three CD4 naive, three CD4 memory, two CD8 naive and one CD8 memory plate to each donor. General study results and limits: Sampling covered nothing but blood. Tissue TCR repertoires likely differ from those found in blood. Non-shared clonotypes had lower generation probabilities than clonotypes shared by all four sorted-subset donors.

Concerning this clone itself: Its matching antigen is unknown.

Deep-level settings were used for running the assay. Generated by immunoSEQ multiplex PCR, the TCRdb table keeps only in-frame clones and is missing some. This sample has hundreds of thousands of clones, with around 96% found just once. Trimming took 4 bases from V and 10 from J; bases not matched to a gene: 18. Germline CDR1 is SGHVS and CDR2 is FNYEAQ. The CDR3 length is 19 residues. Cells designated naive CD8 were CD45RO-negative and were positively selected for CCR7, with terminally differentiated effector memory CD45RA+ cells excluded. The rearrangement uses TRBV7-6 and TRBJ2-1, with 14 bases matching TRBD2. Sequenced sample: naive CD8+ T cells sorted from blood. The source is a young man in good health. The CDR3 nucleotides read TGTGCCAGCAGCTCACCACTCAAGCGGGGACTAGCGGGAGCGGCGGAGCAGTTCTTC. The encoded protein is CASSSPLKRGLAGAAEQFF. Full variable domain (outside the CDR3, taken from reference TRBV7-6 and TRBJ2-1): GAGVSQSPRYKVTKRGQDVALRCDPISGHVSLYWYRQALGQGPEFLTYFNYEAQQDKSGLPNDRFSAERPEGSISTLTIQRTEQRDSAMYRCASSSPLKRGLAGAAEQFFGPGTRLTVL.